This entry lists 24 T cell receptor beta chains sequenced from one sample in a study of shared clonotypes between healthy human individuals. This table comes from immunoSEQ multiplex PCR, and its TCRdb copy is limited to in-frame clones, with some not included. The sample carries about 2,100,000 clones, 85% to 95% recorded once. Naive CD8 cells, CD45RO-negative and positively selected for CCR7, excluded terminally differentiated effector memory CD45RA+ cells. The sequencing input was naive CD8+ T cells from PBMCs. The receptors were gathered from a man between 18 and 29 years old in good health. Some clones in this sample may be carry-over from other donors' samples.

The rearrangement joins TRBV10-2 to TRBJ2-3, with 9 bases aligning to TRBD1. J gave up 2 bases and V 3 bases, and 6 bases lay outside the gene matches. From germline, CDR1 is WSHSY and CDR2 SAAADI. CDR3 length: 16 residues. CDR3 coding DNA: TGCGCCAGCAGTGATCCGGGACAGGGAATCACAGATACGCAGTATTTT. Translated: CASSDPGQGITDTQYF.

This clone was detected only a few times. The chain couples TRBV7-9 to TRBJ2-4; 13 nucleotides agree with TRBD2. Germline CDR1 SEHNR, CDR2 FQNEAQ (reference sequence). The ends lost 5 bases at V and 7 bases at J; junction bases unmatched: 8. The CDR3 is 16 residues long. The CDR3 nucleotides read TGTGCCAGCAGCATAACTAGCGGGAGGGAGGGGAACATTCAGTACTTC. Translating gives CASSITSGREGNIQYF.

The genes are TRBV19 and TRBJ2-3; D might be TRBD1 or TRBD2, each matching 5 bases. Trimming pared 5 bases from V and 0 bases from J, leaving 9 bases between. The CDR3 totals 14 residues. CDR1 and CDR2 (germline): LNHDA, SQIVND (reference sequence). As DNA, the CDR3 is TGTGCCAGTAGTCCCGGGGCGAGCACAGATACGCAGTATTTT. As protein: CASSPGASTDTQYF.

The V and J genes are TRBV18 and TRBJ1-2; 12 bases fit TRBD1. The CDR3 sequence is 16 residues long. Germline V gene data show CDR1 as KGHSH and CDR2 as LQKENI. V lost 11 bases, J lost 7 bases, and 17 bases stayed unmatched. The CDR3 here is CAVRRGQGARVLGYTF. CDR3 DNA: TGTGCCGTCCGAAGGGGACAGGGGGCGCGAGTCCTTGGCTACACCTTC.

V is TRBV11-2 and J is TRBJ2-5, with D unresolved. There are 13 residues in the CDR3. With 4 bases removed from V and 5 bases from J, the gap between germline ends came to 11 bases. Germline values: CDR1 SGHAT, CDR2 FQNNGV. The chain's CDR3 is CASSSRTRETQYF. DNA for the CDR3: TGTGCCAGCAGCTCCCGGACGAGGGAGACCCAGTACTTC.

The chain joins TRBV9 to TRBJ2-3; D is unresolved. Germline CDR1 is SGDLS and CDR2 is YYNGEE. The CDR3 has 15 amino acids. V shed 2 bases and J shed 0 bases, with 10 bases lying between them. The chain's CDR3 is CASSVSTRSTDTQYF. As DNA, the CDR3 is TGTGCCAGCAGCGTCTCGACTCGTAGCACAGATACGCAGTATTTT.

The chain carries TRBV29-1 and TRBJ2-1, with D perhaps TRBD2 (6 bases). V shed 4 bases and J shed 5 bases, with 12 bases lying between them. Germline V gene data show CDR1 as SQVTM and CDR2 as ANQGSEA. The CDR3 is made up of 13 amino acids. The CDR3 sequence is CSVAGGVNNEQFF. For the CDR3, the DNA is TGCAGCGTTGCGGGCGGGGTGAACAATGAGCAGTTCTTC.

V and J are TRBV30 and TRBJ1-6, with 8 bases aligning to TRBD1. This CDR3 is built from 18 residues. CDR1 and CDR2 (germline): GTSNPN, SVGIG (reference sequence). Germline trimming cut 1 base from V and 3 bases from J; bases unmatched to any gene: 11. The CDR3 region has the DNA TGTGCCTGGAGTGGAACCGGGACAGGAATCTTCTATAATTCACCCCTCCACTTT. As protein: CAWSGTGTGIFYNSPLHF.

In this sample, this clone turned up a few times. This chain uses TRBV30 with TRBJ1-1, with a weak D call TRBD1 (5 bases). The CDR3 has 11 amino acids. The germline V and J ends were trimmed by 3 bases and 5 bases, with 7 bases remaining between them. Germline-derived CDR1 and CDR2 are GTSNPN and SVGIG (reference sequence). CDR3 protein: CAWRGGTEAFF. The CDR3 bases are TGTGCCTGGAGGGGGGGGACTGAAGCTTTCTTT.

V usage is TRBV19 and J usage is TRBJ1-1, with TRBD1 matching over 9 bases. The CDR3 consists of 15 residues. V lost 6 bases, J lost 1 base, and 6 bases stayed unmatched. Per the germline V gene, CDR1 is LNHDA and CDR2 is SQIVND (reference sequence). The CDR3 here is CASRSGTGRNTEAFF. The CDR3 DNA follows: TGTGCCAGTAGGTCCGGGACAGGGAGGAACACTGAAGCTTTCTTT.

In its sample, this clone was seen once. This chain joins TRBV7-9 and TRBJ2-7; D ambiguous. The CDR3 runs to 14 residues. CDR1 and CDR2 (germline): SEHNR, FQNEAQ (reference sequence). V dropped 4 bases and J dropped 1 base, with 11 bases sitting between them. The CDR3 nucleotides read TGTGCCAGCAGCTCGACGCAGCTATCCTACGAGCAGTACTTC. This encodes CASSSTQLSYEQYF.

This chain's CDR3 is CASSQEIGQGANQPQHF. The CDR3 nucleotides are TGCGCCAGCAGCCAAGAAATCGGACAGGGTGCCAATCAGCCCCAGCATTTT. The V gene is TRBV4-1, the J gene TRBJ1-5; 8 nucleotides agree with TRBD1. This CDR3 comprises 17 residues. The germline CDR1 and CDR2 sequences are MGHRA and YSYEKL. V shed 0 bases, J shed 3 bases, and the junction held 7 bases outside the gene matches.

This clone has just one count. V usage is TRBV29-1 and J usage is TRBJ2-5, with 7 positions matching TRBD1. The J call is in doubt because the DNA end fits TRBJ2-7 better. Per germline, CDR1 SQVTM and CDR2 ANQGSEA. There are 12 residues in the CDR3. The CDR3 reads CSVTGFVHEQYF. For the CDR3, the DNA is TGCAGCGTGACAGGGTTTGTCCACGAGCAGTACTTC.

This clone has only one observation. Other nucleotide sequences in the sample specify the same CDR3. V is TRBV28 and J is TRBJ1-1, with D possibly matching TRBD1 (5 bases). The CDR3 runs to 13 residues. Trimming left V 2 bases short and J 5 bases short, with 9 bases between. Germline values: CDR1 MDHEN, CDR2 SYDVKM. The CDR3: CASSLGGRTEAFF. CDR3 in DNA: TGTGCCAGCAGTTTAGGGGGTCGGACTGAAGCTTTCTTT.

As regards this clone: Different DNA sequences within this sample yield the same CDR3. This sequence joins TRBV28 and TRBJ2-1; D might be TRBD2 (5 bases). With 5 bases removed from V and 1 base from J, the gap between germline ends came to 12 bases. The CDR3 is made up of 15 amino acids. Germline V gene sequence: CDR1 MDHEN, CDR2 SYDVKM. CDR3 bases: TGTGCCAGCAGTCCCCCCCGCGGGTCCTACAATGAGCAGTTCTTC. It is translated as CASSPPRGSYNEQFF. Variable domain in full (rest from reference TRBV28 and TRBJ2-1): DVKVTQSSRYLVKRTGEKVFLECVQDMDHENMFWYRQDPGLGLRLIYFSYDVKMKEKGDIPEGYSVSREKKERFSLILESASTNQTSMYLCASSPPRGSYNEQFFGPGTRLTVL.

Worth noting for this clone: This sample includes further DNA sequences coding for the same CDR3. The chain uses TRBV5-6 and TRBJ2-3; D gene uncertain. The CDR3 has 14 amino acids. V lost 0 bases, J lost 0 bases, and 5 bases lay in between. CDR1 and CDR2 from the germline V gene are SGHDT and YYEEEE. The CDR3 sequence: CASSLGGSTDTQYF. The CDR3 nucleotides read TGTGCCAGCAGCTTGGGCGGAAGCACAGATACGCAGTATTTT.

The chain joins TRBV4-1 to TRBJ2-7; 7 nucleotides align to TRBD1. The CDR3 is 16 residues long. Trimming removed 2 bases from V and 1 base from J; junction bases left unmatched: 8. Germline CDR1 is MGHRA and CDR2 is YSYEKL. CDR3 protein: CASSQPTGVNSYEQYF. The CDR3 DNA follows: TGCGCCAGCAGCCAACCCACAGGGGTTAATTCCTACGAGCAGTACTTC.

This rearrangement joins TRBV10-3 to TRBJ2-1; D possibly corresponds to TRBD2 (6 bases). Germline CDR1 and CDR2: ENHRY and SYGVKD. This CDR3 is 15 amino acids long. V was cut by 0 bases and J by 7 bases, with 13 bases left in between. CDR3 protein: CAISESGGGLNEQFF. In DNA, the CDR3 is TGTGCCATCAGTGAGTCTGGGGGAGGATTGAATGAGCAGTTCTTC.

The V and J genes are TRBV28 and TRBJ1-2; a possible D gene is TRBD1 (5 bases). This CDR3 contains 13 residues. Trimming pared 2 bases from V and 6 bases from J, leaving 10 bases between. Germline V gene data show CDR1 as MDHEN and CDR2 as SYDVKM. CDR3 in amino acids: CASSLSRVDGYTF. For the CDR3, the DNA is TGTGCCAGCAGTTTAAGCAGGGTGGATGGCTACACCTTC.

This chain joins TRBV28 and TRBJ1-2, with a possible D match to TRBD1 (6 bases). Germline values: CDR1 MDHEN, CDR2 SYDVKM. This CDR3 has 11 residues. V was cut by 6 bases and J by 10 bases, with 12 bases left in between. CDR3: CASSPGQSYTF. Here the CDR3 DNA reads TGTGCCAGCAGCCCTGGACAGTCCTACACCTTC.

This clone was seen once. For the CDR3, the DNA is TGTGCCAGCAGCCAAACGGACAGGGGTCCCTATGGCTACACCTTC. It translates to CASSQTDRGPYGYTF. This chain connects TRBV14 to TRBJ1-2; 9 nucleotides align to TRBD1. CDR1 and CDR2 from the germline V gene are SGHDN and FVKESK. V shed 2 bases and J 4 bases; nucleotides not matched to a gene: 5. This CDR3 spans 15 amino acids.

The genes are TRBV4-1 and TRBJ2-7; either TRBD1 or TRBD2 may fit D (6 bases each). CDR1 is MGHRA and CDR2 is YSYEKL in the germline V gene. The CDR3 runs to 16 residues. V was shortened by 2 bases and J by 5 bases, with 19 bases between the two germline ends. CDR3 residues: CASSQKGGSGTDEQYF. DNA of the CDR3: TGCGCCAGCAGCCAAAAGGGGGGTAGTGGGACCGACGAGCAGTACTTC.

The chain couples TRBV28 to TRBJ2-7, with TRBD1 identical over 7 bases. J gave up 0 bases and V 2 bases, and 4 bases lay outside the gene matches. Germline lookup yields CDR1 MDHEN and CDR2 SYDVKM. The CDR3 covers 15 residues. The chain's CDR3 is CASSLKYRGSYEQYF. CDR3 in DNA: TGTGCCAGCAGTTTAAAGTACAGGGGCTCCTACGAGCAGTACTTC. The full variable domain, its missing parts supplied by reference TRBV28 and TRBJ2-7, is DVKVTQSSRYLVKRTGEKVFLECVQDMDHENMFWYRQDPGLGLRLIYFSYDVKMKEKGDIPEGYSVSREKKERFSLILESASTNQTSMYLCASSLKYRGSYEQYFGPGTRLTVT.

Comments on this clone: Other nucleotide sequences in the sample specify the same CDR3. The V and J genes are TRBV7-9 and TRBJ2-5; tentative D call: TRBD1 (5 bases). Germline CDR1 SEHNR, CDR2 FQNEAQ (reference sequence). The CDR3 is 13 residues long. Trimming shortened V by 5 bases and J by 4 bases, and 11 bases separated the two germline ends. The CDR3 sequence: CASSPGLPETQYF. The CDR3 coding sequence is TGTGCCAGCAGCCCAGGGTTGCCAGAGACCCAGTACTTC.